These T cell receptor beta chains were read from a single sample in a study of identifying expanded T cells in peripheral blood. Profiling relied on immunoSEQ multiplex PCR, and the TCRdb table lists in-frame clones only, not all of them. Among 45,000 to 75,000 clones listed, around 83% were seen once. The sequencing sample was made of blood. The receptors originated from a person aged 18 to 75 in good health. Both conserved end residues are part of each CDR3. Fields, in order: V gene, D gene, J gene, clone size, CDR3 DNA, CDR3 protein. A D gene is named only where the DNA matches it firmly. A clone size is listed for some rows: how often the clone was seen (once, few, many), or a class if it is expanded.

TRBV19	TRBD1	TRBJ2-3	NA	TGTGCCAGCCGGGACAGGGGGCCAGATACGCAGTATTTT	CASRDRGPDTQYF
TRBV30	TRBD1	TRBJ1-5	NA	TGTGCCTGGTCCCAGTACGCCTCCGGGACAGGGGCAGGGCAGCCCCAGCATTTT	CAWSQYASGTGAGQPQHF
TRBV30	NA	TRBJ1-1	NA	TGTGCCTGGTCAGGGATGGGCACTGAAGCTTTCTTT	CAWSGMGTEAFF
TRBV5-5	NA	TRBJ2-3	NA	TGTGCCAGCAGCTCGGGCGTCGACTGGAGAATAGATACGCAGTATTTT	CASSSGVDWRIDTQYF
TRBV4-3	TRBD1	TRBJ1-2	NA	TGCGCCAGCAGCCAAGCTACAGGGGGGATTGCTACCTTC	CASSQATGGIATF
TRBV6-5	NA	TRBJ1-6	NA	TGTGCCAGCAGTTACTCGAGGCACTATAATTCACCCCTCCACTTT	CASSYSRHYNSPLHF
TRBV28	NA	TRBJ2-2	NA	TGTGCCAGCCCGGACCACAACACCGGGGAGCTGTTTTTT	CASPDHNTGELFF
TRBV14	NA	TRBJ2-3	NA	TGTGCCAGCAGCCCCCGGGGGTTTACGCAGTATTTT	CASSPRGFTQYF
TRBV4-2	TRBD1	TRBJ1-1	NA	TGTGCCAGCAGCCAATCCCAACAGGGGCTTCATGACACTGAAGCTTTCTTT	CASSQSQQGLHDTEAFF
TRBV2	NA	TRBJ2-2	NA	TGTGCCAGCAGCCTAGGGGGAAACACCGGGGAGCTGTTTTTT	CASSLGGNTGELFF
TRBV4-2	NA	TRBJ2-1	once	TGTGCCAGCAGCCAAGGGGTGAGGGGGGCGGATGAGCAGTTCTTC	CASSQGVRGADEQFF
TRBV18	NA	TRBJ2-7	NA	TGTGCCAGCTCATCGGAAATCGGGGGAAGCTCCTACGAGCAGTACTTC	CASSSEIGGSSYEQYF
TRBV11-3	TRBD1	TRBJ2-7	NA	TGTGCCAGCAGCTTAGAGCAGGGGGCGGCCTACGAGCAGTACTTC	CASSLEQGAAYEQYF
TRBV4-3	NA	TRBJ2-1	NA	TGCGCCAGCAGCCAAGATGTTTCCGGAAGTTCCGGTGAGCAGTTCTTC	CASSQDVSGSSGEQFF